Below, 27 T cell receptor beta chains from the same sample are listed, as sequenced in a study of shared clonotypes between healthy human individuals. The naive CD8 subset, CD45RO-negative cells positively selected for CCR7, excluded terminally differentiated effector memory CD45RA+ cells. Here immunoSEQ multiplex PCR was the method, and the copy in TCRdb shows in-frame clones only, minus some. This sample has about 2 million clones, with approximately 94% found just once. Sample: naive CD8+ T cells sorted from blood. Receptors originate from a man aged 18 to 29 in good health.

The chain employs TRBV10-3 and TRBJ2-7; D gene unclear. The germline V gene has CDR1 ENHRY and CDR2 SYGVKD. The CDR3 extends over 14 amino acids. V was cut by 1 base and J by 0 bases, with 7 bases left in between. The CDR3 spells CAISEYGASYEQYF. CDR3 sequence (DNA): TGTGCCATCAGTGAGTATGGCGCCTCCTACGAGCAGTACTTC.

The gene calls are TRBV7-9 and TRBJ1-4, with D possibly matching TRBD1 (5 bases). The V gene lost 4 bases and the J gene lost 7 bases, with 13 bases spanning the gap. The CDR3 contains 14 residues. Germline assignment: CDR1 SEHNR and CDR2 FQNEAQ (reference sequence). CDR3 loop: CASSSGTTGEKLFF. The CDR3 coding sequence is TGTGCCAGCAGCTCGGGGACCACGGGTGAAAAACTGTTTTTT.

The CDR3 DNA sequence: TGTGCCAGCAGCCAAGATCGTTCCGGGACAGGGGGCAGTGAGCAGTACTTC. Encoded protein: CASSQDRSGTGGSEQYF. The genes are TRBV4-2 and TRBJ2-7; 12 bases map to TRBD1. The germline CDR1 and CDR2 sequences are LGHNA and YNFKEQ. The CDR3 length is 17 residues. V lost 0 bases, J lost 7 bases, and 10 bases stayed unmatched.

Notes on this clone: This specimen includes other DNA sequences encoding the same CDR3. The chain has TRBV4-3 and TRBJ2-1; D is unclear. Trimming stripped 0 bases from V and 0 bases from J, with 6 bases between. CDR1 and CDR2 from the germline V gene are LGHNA and YSLEER. This CDR3 comprises 15 residues. CDR3 coding DNA: TGCGCCAGCAGCCAAGATGGTAGCTCCTACAATGAGCAGTTCTTC. As protein: CASSQDGSSYNEQFF.

The rearrangement links TRBV4-3 to TRBJ2-3; TRBD2 matches at 8 bases. CDR1 and CDR2 from the germline V gene are LGHNA and YSLEER. V lost 4 bases and J lost 2; bases outside the gene matches: 2. This CDR3 region has 14 residues. The CDR3 DNA is TGCGCCAGCAGCCTAGCGGGGTACACAGATACGCAGTATTTT. It is translated as CASSLAGYTDTQYF.

In this sample, this clone turned up a few times. The chain employs TRBV18 and TRBJ1-6; no firm D call. The CDR3 has 16 residues. Germline CDR1 is KGHSH and CDR2 is LQKENI. V shed 3 bases and J shed 5 bases, with 14 bases lying between them. CDR3 sequence reads: CASSPDALMDNSPLHF. The CDR3, as DNA: TGTGCCAGCTCACCCGACGCCTTAATGGATAATTCACCCCTCCACTTT.

The rearrangement links TRBV4-1 to TRBJ2-7; 7 positions match TRBD2. The junction had 9 bases not matched to a gene; V was cut back by 2 bases and J by 2 bases. Germline assignment: CDR1 MGHRA and CDR2 YSYEKL. The CDR3 covers 16 residues. The CDR3 here is CASSQTSGGGTYEQYF. The CDR3, as DNA: TGCGCCAGCAGCCAAACATCCGGCGGGGGTACCTACGAGCAGTACTTC.

The gene calls are TRBV7-9 and TRBJ1-1; 7 nucleotides agree with TRBD1. Germline loops: CDR1 SEHNR, CDR2 FQNEAQ (reference sequence). CDR3 length equals 13 residues. The trim removed 4 bases at V and 6 bases at J, leaving 5 bases unmatched. Written as DNA, the CDR3 is TGTGCCAGCAGCTCCGACAGGGACGCTGAAGCTTTCTTT. Its protein product is CASSSDRDAEAFF.

The V gene is TRBV7-8, the J gene TRBJ2-7; D is perhaps TRBD2 (5 bases). This CDR3 has 16 residues. Germline V gives CDR1 SGHVS, CDR2 FQNEAQ. V lost 1 base and J 6 bases, leaving 19 bases between the germline ends. The CDR3 sequence is CASSLVGSEIDIEQYF. Written as DNA, the CDR3 is TGTGCCAGCAGCTTAGTTGGTAGCGAGATAGATATCGAGCAGTACTTC.

The chain joins TRBV4-1 to TRBJ2-1, with 8 bases aligning to TRBD1. The CDR3 contains 14 residues. Trimming cost V 5 bases and J 8 bases; bases outside gene matches: 8. The germline V gene has CDR1 MGHRA and CDR2 YSYEKL. This CDR3 reads CASSYGAGGDEQFF. In DNA form, the CDR3 reads TGCGCCAGCAGCTATGGGGCAGGGGGCGATGAGCAGTTCTTC.

The chain employs TRBV4-1 and TRBJ2-1; 12 bases align to TRBD1. Germline lookup yields CDR1 MGHRA and CDR2 YSYEKL. CDR3 length: 19 residues. V lost 4 bases and J lost 6; bases outside the gene matches: 16. This CDR3 reads CASSPVPGQGAGDPNEQFF. The CDR3 DNA is TGCGCCAGCAGCCCAGTCCCGGGACAGGGGGCTGGGGATCCCAATGAGCAGTTCTTC.

This clone was seen once. This rearrangement joins TRBV2 to TRBJ2-6; unclear D gene. Germline V CDR1 and CDR2: SNHLY, FYNNEI. This CDR3 spans 14 amino acids. V shed 8 bases and J shed 2 bases, with 10 bases lying between them. The CDR3 DNA is TGTGCCAGCTTCGTCGAAGCTGGGGCCAACGTCCTGACTTTC. The encoded protein is CASFVEAGANVLTF.

The chain links TRBV6-1 to TRBJ1-6, with TRBD1 as a possible D gene (5 bases). The CDR3 length is 18 residues. Germline V CDR1 and CDR2: MNHNS, SASEGT. V was cut by 2 bases and J by 0 bases, with 14 bases left in between. The CDR3 DNA sequence: TGTGCCAGCAGTGAAAGGGAGGCAGGGACCTCCTATAATTCACCCCTCCACTTT. This gives the protein CASSEREAGTSYNSPLHF.

The rearrangement uses TRBV7-8 and TRBJ2-3; D is unresolved. This CDR3 comprises 15 residues. V lost 1 base and J 0 bases, leaving 8 bases between the germline ends. CDR1 SGHVS and CDR2 FQNEAQ come from the germline V gene. The CDR3 DNA is TGTGCCAGCAGCTTAGAAGAGTTAAGCACAGATACGCAGTATTTT. Translating it yields CASSLEELSTDTQYF. The full variable domain, in which reference TRBV7-8 and TRBJ2-3 provide the parts outside the CDR3, is GAGVSQSPRYKVAKRGQDVALRCDPISGHVSLFWYQQALGQGPEFLTYFQNEAQLDKSGLPSDRFFAERPEGSVSTLKIQRTQQEDSAVYLCASSLEELSTDTQYFGPGTRLTVL.

The chain employs TRBV27 and TRBJ2-7; weak D call: TRBD2 (5 bases). This CDR3 has 11 residues. Germline values: CDR1 MNHEY, CDR2 SMNVEV (reference sequence). V dropped 6 bases and J dropped 7 bases, with 10 bases sitting between them. CDR3 loop: CASRAGLEQYF. The DNA of the CDR3 is TGTGCCAGCAGGGCAGGACTTGAGCAGTACTTC.

The chain links TRBV4-3 to TRBJ2-7; D possibly corresponds to TRBD2 (5 bases). CDR3 length equals 14 residues. CDR1 is LGHNA, CDR2 YSLEER, per germline. V was shortened by 6 bases and J by 3 bases, with 15 bases between the two germline ends. The CDR3 is CASRPGVGDYEQYF. The CDR3 DNA reads as TGCGCCAGCAGGCCCGGGGTCGGCGACTACGAGCAGTACTTC.

The chain couples TRBV6-6 to TRBJ2-7; 13 nucleotides align to TRBD2. The trim removed 5 bases at V and 3 bases at J, leaving 7 bases unmatched. Germline loops: CDR1 MNHNY, CDR2 SVGAGI (reference sequence). CDR3 length: 16 amino acids. The CDR3 region is CASSTPRTSGSYEQYF. The CDR3 DNA reads as TGTGCCAGCAGTACCCCCCGGACTAGCGGGAGCTACGAGCAGTACTTC.

The CDR3 region is CASSYSPAGTGQETQYF. The CDR3 coding sequence is TGTGCCAGCAGCTACTCGCCTGCCGGGACAGGGCAAGAGACCCAGTACTTC. The chain links TRBV27 to TRBJ2-5, with 9 bases aligning to TRBD1. The CDR3 extends over 17 amino acids. CDR1 is MNHEY, CDR2 SMNVEV, per germline (reference sequence). The V gene end was trimmed by 6 bases and the J gene end by 2 bases; junction bases not matched to a gene: 13.

About this clone itself: Within the sample, other DNA sequences also encode this same CDR3. DNA of the CDR3: TGTGCCAGCAGTTTAAGGGGAGGACCCGAGCAGTACTTC. This codes for CASSLRGGPEQYF. This chain joins TRBV27 and TRBJ2-7, with a weak D call TRBD2 (6 bases). Trimming removed 2 bases at V and 6 bases at J, with 11 bases between. CDR1 and CDR2 from the germline V gene are MNHEY and SMNVEV (reference sequence). The CDR3 length is 13 residues.

The chain has TRBV19 and TRBJ1-1; 9 bases line up with TRBD1. The length of the CDR3 is 17 residues. The junction had 9 bases not matched to a gene; V was cut back by 3 bases and J by 1 base. Looked up from germline, CDR1 is LNHDA and CDR2 is SQIVND (reference sequence). Here the CDR3 DNA reads TGTGCCAGTAGTATTGATCAAACGGACAGGGGGAACACTGAAGCTTTCTTT. This gives the protein CASSIDQTDRGNTEAFF.

The rearrangement links TRBV4-2 to TRBJ2-2; 8 nucleotides agree with TRBD2. J lost 5 bases, V lost 1 base, and 6 bases had no gene match. This CDR3 has 16 residues. Germline assignment: CDR1 LGHNA and CDR2 YNFKEQ. The CDR3 reads CASSQVLAVGTGELFF. The CDR3 DNA sequence: TGTGCCAGCAGCCAAGTACTAGCGGTTGGGACCGGGGAGCTGTTTTTT.

This clone appeared a single time. The CDR3 protein is CATMSHLSSYEQYF. CDR3 DNA sequence: TGTGCCACCATGAGTCATTTGAGCTCCTACGAGCAGTACTTC. This chain links TRBV27 with TRBJ2-7; D unclear. This CDR3 is built from 14 residues. Trimming took 10 bases from V and 0 from J, leaving 16 bases between them. Germline V gives CDR1 MNHEY, CDR2 SMNVEV (reference sequence).

The chain couples TRBV2 to TRBJ1-1; D unclear. The CDR3 spans 13 residues. Trimming stripped 6 bases from V and 11 bases from J, with 19 bases between. Germline CDR1 reads SNHLY; CDR2 reads FYNNEI. CDR3 protein: CASSLGVEVWAFF. For the CDR3, the DNA is TGTGCCAGCAGCCTTGGAGTAGAGGTTTGGGCTTTCTTT.

Concerning this clone itself: The same CDR3 also results from other DNA sequences found in this sample. The chain is built from TRBV7-8 and TRBJ2-2; the match to TRBD2 covers 8 bases. Germline V lookup: CDR1 SGHVS, CDR2 FQNEAQ. This CDR3 contains 16 residues. V was pared by 1 base and J by 1 base, with 2 bases of the junction left unmatched. CDR3 bases: TGTGCCAGCAGCTTAGTTCTAGCGGGGAACACCGGGGAGCTGTTTTTT. This translates into CASSLVLAGNTGELFF. Full variable domain (missing parts from reference TRBV7-8 and TRBJ2-2): GAGVSQSPRYKVAKRGQDVALRCDPISGHVSLFWYQQALGQGPEFLTYFQNEAQLDKSGLPSDRFFAERPEGSVSTLKIQRTQQEDSAVYLCASSLVLAGNTGELFFGEGSRLTVL.

The chain combines TRBV7-2 with TRBJ1-6; D call uncertain. Germline loops: CDR1 SGHTA, CDR2 FQGNSA. This CDR3 has 16 residues. V dropped 1 base and J dropped 0 bases, with 7 bases sitting between them. For the CDR3, the DNA is TGTGCCAGCAGCTTAGACGGAAGCTCCTATAATTCACCCCTCCACTTT. Protein: CASSLDGSSYNSPLHF.

This chain uses TRBV4-3 with TRBJ2-7; D is unresolved. CDR1 LGHNA and CDR2 YSLEER come from the germline V gene. The CDR3 runs to 13 residues. The germline V and J ends were trimmed by 0 bases and 6 bases, with 9 bases remaining between them. CDR3 protein: CASSQDKSGEQYF. The CDR3 DNA reads TGCGCCAGCAGCCAAGATAAAAGTGGCGAGCAGTACTTC.

The chain couples TRBV7-9 to TRBJ2-7, with TRBD2 identical over 12 bases. The CDR3 is made up of 16 amino acids. After removal of 5 bases from V and 4 bases from J, the junction contained 9 bases not matched to a gene. In germline, CDR1 is SEHNR, CDR2 FQNEAQ (reference sequence). CDR3 nucleotide sequence: TGTGCCAGCAGCCCCCCTAGCGGGAGGGCCTCGTACGAGCAGTACTTC. The encoded protein is CASSPPSGRASYEQYF. Based on the CDR3 plus reference TRBV7-9 and TRBJ2-7, the full variable domain is DTGVSQNPRHKITKRGQNVTFRCDPISEHNRLYWYRQTLGQGPEFLTYFQNEAQLEKSRLLSDRFSAERPKGSFSTLEIQRTEQGDSAMYLCASSPPSGRASYEQYFGPGTRLTVT.